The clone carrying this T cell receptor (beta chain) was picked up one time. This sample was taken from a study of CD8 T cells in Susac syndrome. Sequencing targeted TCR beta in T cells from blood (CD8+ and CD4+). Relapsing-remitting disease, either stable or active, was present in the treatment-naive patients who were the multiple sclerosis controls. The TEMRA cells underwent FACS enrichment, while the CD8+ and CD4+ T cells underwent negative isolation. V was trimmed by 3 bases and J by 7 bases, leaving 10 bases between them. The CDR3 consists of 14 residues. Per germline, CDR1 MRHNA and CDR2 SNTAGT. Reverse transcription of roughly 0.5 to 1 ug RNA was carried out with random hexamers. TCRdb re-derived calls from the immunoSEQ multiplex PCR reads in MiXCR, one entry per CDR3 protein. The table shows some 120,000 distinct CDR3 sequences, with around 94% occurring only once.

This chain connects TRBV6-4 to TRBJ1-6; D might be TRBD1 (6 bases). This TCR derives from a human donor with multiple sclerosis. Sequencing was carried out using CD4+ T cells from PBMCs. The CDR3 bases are TGTGCCAGCAGTGATGGACAGTGGAATTCACCCCTCCACTTT. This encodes CASSDGQWNSPLHF.